These 8 T cell receptor beta chains share one sample of origin, sequenced in a study of T cells in Graves' hyperthyroidism and ophthalmopathy. The CDR3 regions of TCR beta were amplified from RNA transcripts. The HTBI primer set served for first-round RT-PCR of the TCR CDR3. TCRdb re-derived calls from the multiplex PCR reads in MiXCR, one entry per CDR3 protein. The table has 600,000 to 800,000 distinct CDR3 sequences, 35% seen once. Input material: blood. The receptor source for this set is a middle-aged woman with Graves' hyperthyroidism.

The chain has TRBV6-5 and TRBJ1-1; D is unclear. The V and J ends lost 4 bases and 7 bases respectively, with 10 bases between them. The CDR3 consists of 12 residues. Germline CDR1 is MNHEY and CDR2 is SVGAGI. The CDR3 loop reads CASSFSGLEAFF. The CDR3 DNA follows: TGTGCCAGCAGTTTTTCCGGCCTTGAAGCTTTCTTT.

To note about this clonotype: Mismatch with germline at one junction end may stem from a read error. V and J are TRBV24-1 and TRBJ2-5; weak D call: TRBD2 (6 bases). Germline V gene sequence: CDR1 KGHDR, CDR2 SFDVKD. The length of the CDR3 is 15 residues. The CDR3 bases are TGTGCCAGCAGTTCCCCCCGGGACTACCAAGAGACCCAGTACTTC. Translating gives CASSSPRDYQETQYF.

The sample holds a few counts of this clonotype. The chain employs TRBV5-4 and TRBJ2-5; D is perhaps TRBD1 (6 bases). V gave up 2 bases and J gave up 5 bases, with 19 bases separating them. The CDR3 length is 16 residues. CDR1 is SGHNT and CDR2 is YYREEE in the germline V gene (reference sequence). CDR3 in amino acids: CASSFLDIRGWETQYF. CDR3 DNA sequence: TGTGCCAGCAGCTTTTTAGACATCAGGGGCTGGGAGACCCAGTACTTC. Drawing the rest from reference TRBV5-4 and TRBJ2-5, the complete variable domain is ETGVTQSPTHLIKTRGQQVTLRCSSQSGHNTVSWYQQALGQGPQFIFQYYREEENGRGNFPPRFSGLQFPNYSSELNVNALELDDSALYLCASSFLDIRGWETQYFGPGTRLLVL.

This clonotype was seen ten or more times. The chain combines TRBV7-2 with TRBJ1-2, with D perhaps TRBD1 (6 bases). CDR1 SGHTA and CDR2 FQGNSA come from the germline V gene. V dropped 4 bases and J dropped 4 bases, with 13 bases sitting between them. The CDR3 is 14 residues long. The CDR3 is CASSSSGEGYGYTF. The CDR3 DNA is TGTGCCAGCAGCTCTTCAGGGGAGGGCTATGGCTACACCTTC. The whole variable domain, filled in from reference TRBV7-2 and TRBJ1-2, reads GAGVSQSPSNKVTEKGKDVELRCDPISGHTALYWYRQSLGQGLEFLIYFQGNSAPDKSGLPSDRFSAERTGGSVSTLTIQRTQQEDSAVYLCASSSSGEGYGYTFGSGTRLTVV.

There are a few counts of this clonotype. The chain is built from TRBV15 and TRBJ2-3; 7 bases line up with TRBD2. Germline trimming cut 5 bases from V and 3 bases from J; bases unmatched to any gene: 2. Germline V gives CDR1 LNHNV, CDR2 YYDKDF (reference sequence). The CDR3 is 13 residues long. The CDR3: CATSPAGTDTQYF. The DNA for the CDR3 is TGTGCCACCAGCCCAGCGGGAACAGATACGCAGTATTTT.

This clonotype was seen at least ten times. The chain's CDR3 is CASSKRNSGNTIYF. The DNA of the CDR3 is TGTGCCAGCAGCAAGCGGAACTCTGGAAACACCATATATTTT. V and J are TRBV9 and TRBJ1-3; no definite D call. V was pared by 4 bases and J by 0 bases, with 8 bases between. The CDR3 runs 14 residues. Germline assignment: CDR1 SGDLS and CDR2 YYNGEE. The full variable domain, completed using reference TRBV9 and TRBJ1-3, is DSGVTQTPKHLITATGQRVTLRCSPRSGDLSVYWYQQSLDQGLQFLIQYYNGEERAKGNILERFSAQQFPDLHSELNLSSLELGDSALYFCASSKRNSGNTIYFGEGSWLTVV.

The chain couples TRBV11-2 to TRBJ1-2, with D hard to call. Germline CDR1 and CDR2: SGHAT and FQNNGV. V dropped 3 bases and J dropped 10 bases, with 18 bases sitting between them. CDR3 length equals 14 residues. CDR3 nucleotide sequence: TGTGCCAGCAGCTTGAGTGAGGCGGCGGTCGACTACACCTTC. This gives the protein CASSLSEAAVDYTF.

This rearrangement joins TRBV20-1 to TRBJ2-5; TRBD2 agrees at 13 bases. The end of the DNA fits TRBJ2-1 better, so the J call may be wrong. Per the germline V gene, CDR1 is DFQATT and CDR2 is SNEGSKA (reference sequence). This CDR3 contains 16 residues. The CDR3 loop reads CSASPRLAGGWNEQFF. The CDR3 region has the DNA TGCAGTGCTAGCCCTAGACTAGCGGGAGGATGGAATGAGCAGTTCTTC.